This T cell receptor beta chain was identified in a study of blood T cell repertoires in COVID-19. Study as a whole: The samples span acute and convalescent COVID-19 from the United States, Italy and Spain. T cells, B-cell-depleted T cells, or PBMCs provided the cDNA or gDNA that served as material.

This CDR3 comprises 17 residues. The germline V gene encodes CDR1 MNHEY and CDR2 SMNVEV (reference sequence). V dropped 2 bases and J dropped 0 bases, with 11 bases sitting between them. Authors' methods: Nucleated cell number was recorded as an estimate derived from reference gene primer amplification. Some clones are missing from TCRdb's copy, which holds only in-frame ones; the method was immunoSEQ multiplex PCR. V and J calls and clone size are as listed in that table; D and trimming were resolved from the DNA. Of fewer than 85,000 clones listed, approximately 80% were seen once; the top ten hold 4% to 5.5%.

V gene TRBV27 combines with J gene TRBJ2-6; no clear D. This clonotype originated in an elderly woman with active or convalescent COVID-19. Specimen: peripheral blood. The CDR3: CASSLKFPSSGANVLTF. CDR3 coding DNA: TGTGCCAGCAGTTTAAAGTTCCCGAGCTCTGGGGCCAACGTCCTGACTTTC.